This T cell receptor beta chain came from a study of blood T cell repertoires in COVID-19. Study overall: Collection of acute and convalescent COVID-19 samples took place in the United States, Italy and Spain.

Sequencing used immunoSEQ multiplex PCR; TCRdb keeps in-frame clones, though not all of them. Among under 200,000 clones listed, about 86% were seen once. CDR3 length: 14 amino acids. The germline V gene encodes CDR1 KGHDR and CDR2 SFDVKD. The trim removed 8 bases at V and 4 bases at J, leaving 4 bases unmatched. This chain connects TRBV24-1 to TRBJ2-2; 9 bases match TRBD1. The sequence derives from a man aged 70 or older with active or convalescent COVID-19. The sequenced sample consisted of peripheral blood. The CDR3 DNA reads as TGTGCCACCAAAGGGACAGGGCGCACCGGGGAGCTGTTTTTT. Translated: CATKGTGRTGELFF.